This passage covers 8 T cell receptor beta chains from one sample sequenced in a study of spatial heterogeneity in lung cancer. TCRdb re-analysed the 5' RACE reads in MiXCR, keeping a single row per CDR3 protein. This sample has approximately 10,000 distinct CDR3 sequences, with around 15% found just once. Time point reported: sample taken at primary tumor resection. The authors sequenced whole RNA from tumor, nontumor lung or frozen PBMC without sorting. This specimen was PBMCs, taken at surgery. Receptors were obtained from a male donor with early-stage non-small cell lung cancer.

By share, this clonotype ranks as medium-sized (0.01 to 0.1%). This chain connects TRBV29-1 to TRBJ1-1; no clear D gene. The CDR3 extends over 12 amino acids. Trimming removed 0 bases from V and 10 bases from J, with 12 bases in between. Germline CDR1 is SQVTM and CDR2 is ANQGSEA. This chain's CDR3 is CSVEEGLPGAFF. The CDR3 nucleotides read TGCAGCGTTGAAGAAGGGCTTCCGGGAGCTTTCTTT.

Many counts were recorded for this clonotype. This chain links TRBV14 with TRBJ1-2, with TRBD1 identical over 8 bases. CDR1 and CDR2 (germline): SGHDN, FVKESK. J lost 5 bases, V lost 8 bases, and 7 bases had no gene match. This CDR3 is built from 13 residues. Here the CDR3 DNA reads TGTGCCAGCTCTGACAGGGGCTCGTATGGCTACACCTTC. This translates into CASSDRGSYGYTF.

This clonotype was observed many times. The V gene is TRBV6-5, the J gene TRBJ2-7; D might be TRBD1 (6 bases). There are 12 residues in the CDR3. V gave up 6 bases and J gave up 3 bases, with 9 bases separating them. Germline V lookup: CDR1 MNHEY, CDR2 SVGAGI. In DNA form, the CDR3 reads TGTGCCAGCAGCAGGGGAAACTACGAGCAGTACTTC. Translating it yields CASSRGNYEQYF.

This clonotype was picked up many times. The V call is TRBV28, the J call TRBJ2-7; 8 nucleotides line up with TRBD2. The CDR3 extends over 13 amino acids. Germline assignment: CDR1 MDHEN and CDR2 SYDVKM. V shed 5 bases and J 3 bases; nucleotides not matched to a gene: 3. The DNA for the CDR3 is TGTGCCAGCAGTCCCACTAGCGGCTACGAGCAGTACTTC. It codes for CASSPTSGYEQYF.

This chain uses TRBV10-3 with TRBJ1-3; D is perhaps TRBD1 (5 bases). Trimming removed 6 bases at V and 0 bases at J, with 18 bases between. Germline CDR1 reads ENHRY; CDR2 reads SYGVKD. This CDR3 is built from 17 residues. The CDR3 reads CAIRRPTTANSGNTIYF. The CDR3 DNA is TGTGCCATCAGGCGGCCAACGACAGCAAACTCTGGAAACACCATATATTTT.

By proportion, this clonotype is medium-sized. J is TRBJ2-1 and V is TRBV7-2, with TRBD2 matching over 7 bases. The germline V gene has CDR1 SGHTA and CDR2 FQGNSA. Trimming removed 4 bases from V and 4 bases from J; junction bases left unmatched: 13. The CDR3 has 17 amino acids. In DNA form, the CDR3 reads TGTGCCAGCAGCTCCCTTGGAGTTAGCGGGTTTTACAATGAGCAGTTCTTC. Translating gives CASSSLGVSGFYNEQFF.

About this clonotype: Possible read error: a much larger clone is one base away. The final CDR3 position lacks the conserved phenylalanine or tryptophan, pointing to a likely read error. The chain is built from TRBV28 and TRBJ2-7, with 7 bases that match TRBD1. This CDR3 has 15 amino acids. The germline gives CDR1 MDHEN, CDR2 SYDVKM. V gave up 2 bases and J gave up 0 bases; unmatched junction bases: 4. CDR3 nucleotide sequence: TGTGCCAGCAGTTTAGGACAGGAGAGCTCCTACGAGCAGTACTTG. Its protein product is CASSLGQESSYEQYL.

The gene calls are TRBV5-1 and TRBJ2-3; TRBD2 matches at 13 bases. Germline V gives CDR1 SGHRS, CDR2 YFSETQ. The CDR3 runs to 17 residues. The V gene end was trimmed by 3 bases and the J gene end by 2 bases; junction bases not matched to a gene: 6. The CDR3 region is CASSSGLAGPLTDTQYF. Written as DNA, the CDR3 is TGCGCCAGCAGCTCGGGACTAGCGGGGCCCCTCACAGATACGCAGTATTTT.